These T cell receptor beta chains were read from a single sample in a study of chemoradiotherapy in HPV16-positive cancers. Repertoires were generated with immunoSEQ multiplex PCR, while TCRdb's copy carries only in-frame clones and drops some. The table lists approximately 12,000 clones, approximately 75% of them singletons. The material was obtained from a patient who underwent chemoradiotherapy. The receptors originated from a human donor with HPV-associated anogenital cancer. The CDR3 runs from the conserved cysteine through the conserved F or W. A D gene is named only where the DNA matches it firmly. Part of the rows lack a size; the others show once, few, many or a class for expanded clones.

d_call	clone_size	v_call	j_call	cdr3_nt	cdr3_aa
TRBD1	once	TRBV9	TRBJ1-2	TGTGCCAGCAGCGTACAGGGGGCAAAGGGTGGCTACACCTTC	CASSVQGAKGGYTF
TRBD2	-	TRBV18	TRBJ2-1	TGTGCCAGCTCAGCCAAGACTAGCGGCAATGAGCAGTTCTTC	CASSAKTSGNEQFF
TRBD2	once	TRBV28	TRBJ2-3	TGTGCCAGCAGTTTATTGTGCCCGAGCGGGAGAGAAACTGGCGCAGATACGCAGTATTTT	CASSLLCPSGRETGADTQYF
-	-	TRBV15	TRBJ2-2	TGTGCCACCAGCAGAGATACCCCCCCGGGCAGGGCGGGCGGGGAGCTGTTTTTT	CATSRDTPPGRAGGELFF
-	few	TRBV7-9	TRBJ2-3	TGTGCCAGCAGCTTAGCGGGAGCAGATACGCAGTATTTT	CASSLAGADTQYF
-	-	TRBV20-1	TRBJ2-7	TGCAGTGCGCGGACACCTTCTGAGCAGTACTTC	CSARTPSEQYF
-	-	TRBV4-3	TRBJ1-1	TGCGCCAGCAGCCAAGAAGGGGGGACTGAAGCTTTCTTT	CASSQEGGTEAFF
-	-	TRBV30	TRBJ2-7	TGTGCCTGGAGTGTTTTTCGCGAGCAGTACTTC	CAWSVFREQYF
-	-	TRBV29-1	TRBJ2-1	TGCAGCGTCCTTAAGTACAATGAGCAGTTCTTC	CSVLKYNEQFF
-	-	TRBV27	TRBJ2-7	TGTGCCAGCAGTCCAGAGACACTTCTCTACGAGCAGTACTTC	CASSPETLLYEQYF
-	few	TRBV27	TRBJ1-1	TGTGCCAGCAGTTTCTTCGGTGAAGCTTTCTTT	CASSFFGEAFF
TRBD2	large	TRBV4-2	TRBJ2-3	TGTGCCAGCAGCCAAGATGGGCCTAGCGGGAGCACAGATACGCAGTATTTT	CASSQDGPSGSTDTQYF
-	-	TRBV11-1	TRBJ1-2	TGTGCCAGCAGCTTTACAGAAACAGGTGGCTACACCTTC	CASSFTETGGYTF
TRBD2	-	TRBV9	TRBJ2-1	TGTGCCAGCAGCGTAGCCGACCCACTAGCGGGAGCTGAGCAGTTCTTC	CASSVADPLAGAEQFF
-	-	TRBV14	TRBJ2-1	TGTGCCAGCAGCCAAGATTGGGGCAAGCGGGATGAGCAGTTCTTC	CASSQDWGKRDEQFF
-	few	TRBV19	TRBJ2-7	TGTGCCAGTAGTATGACGACGTCCTACGAGCAGTACTTC	CASSMTTSYEQYF
TRBD1	-	TRBV5-6	TRBJ2-7	TGTGCCAGCAGCTTGGGAACGGGACAGCTTTCCTACGAGCAGTACTTC	CASSLGTGQLSYEQYF
TRBD2	few	TRBV4-2	TRBJ2-7	TGTGCCAGCAGCCAGGAAACTAGCGGAGGCTACGAGCAGTACTTC	CASSQETSGGYEQYF
-	-	TRBV4-3	TRBJ2-6	TGCGCCAGCAGCCTCGACACTGGGGCCAACGTCCTGACTTTC	CASSLDTGANVLTF
-	-	TRBV18	TRBJ1-2	TGTGCCAGCTCACCCGCCGGACAGACGGGCTACACCTTC	CASSPAGQTGYTF
-	-	TRBV9	TRBJ2-7	TGTGCCAGCAGCCCCCCAGACGGGGAACCCTACGAGCAGTACTTC	CASSPPDGEPYEQYF
TRBD2	few	TRBV4-2	TRBJ2-2	TGTGCCAGCAGCCCGACTAGCGGGAACACCGGGGAGCTGTTTTTT	CASSPTSGNTGELFF
-	-	TRBV7-8	TRBJ2-3	TGTGCCAGCAGCTGGGCGGCGTCCGGGGGCACAGATACGCAGTATTTT	CASSWAASGGTDTQYF
-	-	TRBV4-3	TRBJ1-3	TGCGCCAGCAGCCAAGTATCCGTGACCTCTGGAAACACCATATATTTT	CASSQVSVTSGNTIYF
TRBD2	few	TRBV19	TRBJ2-1	TGTGCCAGTAGTATAGATCACATGCTGCGGGAGCGGAGTGAGCAGTTCTTC	CASSIDHMLRERSEQFF
-	-	TRBV5-1	TRBJ2-1	TGCGCCAGCAGCCAAACCGGGCACAATGAGCAGTTCTTC	CASSQTGHNEQFF
TRBD1	-	TRBV9	TRBJ2-5	TGTGCCAGCAGCTCGGGACAGGCAGTAGAGACCCAGTACTTC	CASSSGQAVETQYF
-	-	TRBV6-5	TRBJ2-1	TGTGCCAGCAGCTACAATGGGGGGAGTCGGGATGAGCAGTTCTTC	CASSYNGGSRDEQFF
-	few	TRBV6-1	TRBJ1-1	TGTGCCAGCAGTGCCCTACAGGGAGCCACTGAAGCTTTCTTT	CASSALQGATEAFF
TRBD1	-	TRBV28	TRBJ2-7	TGTGCCAGCAGTCCTATGACAGGGGGCTTCTACGAGCAGTACTTC	CASSPMTGGFYEQYF
TRBD2	few	TRBV30	TRBJ2-5	TGTGCCTGGAGGAGTAGCGGGAGTTTGGAGACCCAGTACTTC	CAWRSSGSLETQYF
TRBD1	-	TRBV7-7	TRBJ2-5	TGTGCCAGCAGCCCGGGACAGCCAAGTCAAGAGACCCAGTACTTC	CASSPGQPSQETQYF
-	-	TRBV7-3	TRBJ2-6	TGTGCCAGCAGCTTAGGGGTGGACTCTGGGGCCAACGTCCTGACTTTC	CASSLGVDSGANVLTF
-	-	TRBV7-9	TRBJ2-5	TGTGCCAGCAGCTCCTCTCAGCGACTCGCCGGAGAGACCCAGTACTTC	CASSSSQRLAGETQYF
TRBD2	-	TRBV2	TRBJ2-7	TGTGCCAGCAGTGTTGCGGGACTATCCTACGAGCAGTACTTC	CASSVAGLSYEQYF
-	-	TRBV11-2	TRBJ2-5	TGTGCCAGCAGCTTAGTTGCCCAAGAGACCCAGTACTTC	CASSLVAQETQYF
-	few	TRBV19	TRBJ2-2	TGTGCCAGTAGTTACTTCGGGGAGCTGTTTTTT	CASSYFGELFF
TRBD1	-	TRBV19	TRBJ1-2	TGTGCCAGTAGTGAAACGGACAGGGATGGCTACACCTTC	CASSETDRDGYTF
TRBD1	large	TRBV27	TRBJ1-1	TGTGCCAGCAGTACCGACAGGGGAATGAACACTGAAGCTTTCTTT	CASSTDRGMNTEAFF
-	-	TRBV28	TRBJ1-2	TGTGCCAGCAGTTTTCGCGCCTTGATTTCGGGCTACACCTTC	CASSFRALISGYTF
-	large	TRBV9	TRBJ2-2	TGTGCCAGCAGCGTAGGGGCAGGCCGCACCGGGGAGCTGTTTTTT	CASSVGAGRTGELFF
TRBD2	-	TRBV9	TRBJ2-3	TGTGCCAGCAGCCTACCCCAGACGGGAGGCCGCACAGATACGCAGTATTTT	CASSLPQTGGRTDTQYF
-	-	TRBV13	TRBJ2-6	TGTGCCAGCAGCTTAGTCCAGATGAGCAGCTCTGGGGCCAACGTCCTGACTTTC	CASSLVQMSSSGANVLTF
-	few	TRBV5-6	TRBJ2-3	TGTGCCAGCAGCTTGAGGGGCTTGACGGCAGATACGCAGTATTTT	CASSLRGLTADTQYF
TRBD2	few	TRBV4-2	TRBJ2-7	TGTGCCAGCGGGCCTAGCGGCTACGAGCAGTACTTC	CASGPSGYEQYF
TRBD1	-	TRBV5-1	TRBJ1-1	TGCGCCAGCAGCTTAAAACGACCAACAGGGGTAAACACTGAAGCTTTCTTT	CASSLKRPTGVNTEAFF
TRBD1	-	TRBV28	TRBJ2-7	TGTGCCAGCAGTTTACCCACCGGGACAGGGTCAGGCGAGCAGTACTTC	CASSLPTGTGSGEQYF
-	-	TRBV7-9	TRBJ1-4	TGTGCCAGCAGCTTGGGAACAGGGTCGGGTGAAAAACTGTTTTTT	CASSLGTGSGEKLFF